A selection of T cell receptor beta chains follows, all from one sample in a study of T-cell reconstitution after alpha-beta-depleted transplantation in children. TCRdb used MiXCR to reprocess the PCR reads, holding one entry per CDR3 protein. The sample lists 600,000 to 700,000 distinct CDR3 sequences; roughly 15% were seen once. Here the sequenced sample was PBMCs from the stem cell graft donor, taken from the stem cell graft. The source is a human donor who donated a stem cell graft to a child with acute myeloid leukemia. Both conserved end residues are part of each CDR3. The D gene is left open where the match is weak. The size entry is marked missing in some rows and otherwise reads once, few, many or a size class.

few	TRBV28	14	NA	TRBJ2-2	CASSLLVNTGELFF	TGTGCCAGCAGTTTGTTGGTTAACACCGGGGAGCTGTTTTTT
few	TRBV20-1	16	TRBD1	TRBJ2-6	CSARGTGEDGANVLTF	TGCAGTGCTAGAGGGACAGGGGAGGATGGGGCCAACGTCCTGACTTTC
many	TRBV20-1	14	NA	TRBJ1-2	CSASSTGANYGYTF	TGCAGTGCTAGCTCGACAGGAGCTAACTATGGCTACACCTTC
once	TRBV20-1	15	TRBD2	TRBJ2-3	CTAFTGTSGGDTQYF	TGCACTGCTTTCACCGGGACTAGCGGAGGGGATACGCAGTATTTT
NA	TRBV27	17	TRBD2	TRBJ2-1	CASSPSGLAASYNEQFF	TGTGCCAGCAGTCCATCGGGACTAGCCGCCTCCTACAATGAGCAGTTCTTC
many	TRBV4-3	14	NA	TRBJ2-5	CASSQVGRQETQYF	TGCGCCAGCAGCCAAGTCGGCAGGCAAGAGACCCAGTACTTC
many	TRBV5-5	11	NA	TRBJ2-1	CASTDYNEQFF	TGTGCCAGCACCGACTACAATGAGCAGTTCTTC
NA	TRBV5-1	13	NA	TRBJ1-1	CASSSGDRDEAFF	TGCGCCAGCAGCTCCGGGGACCGGGACGAAGCTTTCTTT
many	TRBV20-1	12	NA	TRBJ1-2	CSAPVTKRGYTF	TGCAGTGCCCCCGTAACTAAACGAGGCTACACCTTC
few	TRBV9	16	TRBD2	TRBJ2-1	CASSTHPGLAINEQFF	TGTGCCAGCAGCACCCATCCAGGACTAGCAATCAATGAGCAGTTCTTC
few	TRBV5-4	17	TRBD1	TRBJ2-1	CASSSTDRGWSYNEQFF	TGTGCCAGCAGCTCAACGGACAGGGGATGGTCCTACAATGAGCAGTTCTTC
NA	TRBV5-1	19	NA	TRBJ2-3	CASSLETGGRRRSTDTQYF	TGCGCCAGCAGCTTGGAAACAGGAGGGAGGAGGAGGAGCACAGATACGCAGTATTTT
many	TRBV20-1	12	NA	TRBJ1-2	CSARDTGAGYTF	TGCAGTGCTAGAGATACGGGGGCGGGCTACACCTTC
many	TRBV12-3/TRBV12-4	15	TRBD1	TRBJ1-3	CASSFGQGTGNTIYF	TGTGCCAGCAGTTTCGGACAGGGGACGGGAAACACCATATATTTT
NA	TRBV6-5	19	NA	TRBJ2-7	CASSYMPPGGRGDTYEQYF	TGTGCCAGCAGTTACATGCCCCCCGGAGGCAGGGGGGATACCTACGAGCAGTACTTC
few	TRBV27	14	NA	TRBJ2-7	CASSGRVDSYEQYF	TGTGCCAGCAGCGGCAGGGTCGATTCCTACGAGCAGTACTTC
NA	TRBV13	14	TRBD1	TRBJ1-1	CASSERGRDTEAFF	TGTGCCAGCAGCGAAAGGGGGCGCGATACTGAAGCTTTCTTT
few	TRBV12-3/TRBV12-4	13	NA	TRBJ1-2	CASSSGANYGYTF	TGTGCCAGCAGTTCGGGAGCTAACTATGGCTACACCTTC
many	TRBV7-2	15	TRBD2	TRBJ2-1	CASSASGGAMNEQFF	TGTGCCAGCAGCGCAAGCGGGGGGGCCATGAATGAGCAGTTCTTC
few	TRBV28	14	NA	TRBJ2-3	CASSFSTDTDTQYF	TGTGCCAGCAGTTTTAGTACAGACACAGATACGCAGTATTTT
many	TRBV20-1	15	TRBD1	TRBJ2-2	CSAGRTGGNTGELFF	TGCAGTGCTGGCAGGACAGGGGGTAACACCGGGGAGCTGTTTTTT
many	TRBV20-1	17	NA	TRBJ2-7	CSARTPRPTSKEDEQYF	TGCAGTGCTAGGACCCCGCGGCCGACTAGTAAAGAGGACGAGCAGTACTTC
few	TRBV7-2	13	NA	TRBJ2-7	CASSFQGTYEQYF	TGTGCCAGCAGCTTTCAGGGAACCTACGAGCAGTACTTC
NA	TRBV4-1	15	NA	TRBJ1-1	CASSLPWGGNTEAFF	TGCGCCAGCAGCCTTCCCTGGGGCGGGAACACTGAAGCTTTCTTT
NA	TRBV12-3/TRBV12-4	16	TRBD1	TRBJ1-2	CASRKGQDRPFYGYTF	TGTGCCAGCAGGAAAGGTCAGGACAGGCCTTTCTATGGCTACACCTTC
many	TRBV12-3/TRBV12-4	14	NA	TRBJ1-6	CASSLGRENSPLHF	TGTGCCAGCAGTTTAGGACGTGAGAATTCACCCCTCCACTTT
many	TRBV20-1	12	NA	TRBJ2-3	CSAPGGQDTQYF	TGCAGTGCTCCCGGTGGGCAGGATACGCAGTATTTT
many	TRBV20-1	12	NA	TRBJ2-5	CSTRVGQETQYF	TGCAGTACCAGAGTTGGCCAAGAGACCCAGTACTTC
few	TRBV7-2	15	NA	TRBJ1-1	CASTPFQSSNTEAFF	TGTGCCAGCACCCCTTTCCAGTCGAGCAACACTGAAGCTTTCTTT
many	TRBV20-1	19	NA	TRBJ1-5	CSARSFADAGVIAGQPQHF	TGCAGTGCTAGATCTTTTGCAGATGCTGGGGTTATAGCGGGTCAGCCCCAGCATTTT
NA	TRBV7-9	12	NA	TRBJ1-6	CASNDLNSPLHF	TGTGCCAGCAATGACTTAAATTCACCCCTCCACTTT
few	TRBV6-2/TRBV6-3	17	NA	TRBJ2-3	CASSYSIGTLSTDTQYF	TGTGCCAGCAGTTACTCGATCGGGACACTCTCCACAGATACGCAGTATTTT
many	TRBV4-3	16	NA	TRBJ1-1	CASSQDRGGLNTEAFF	TGCGCCAGCAGCCAAGATCGGGGGGGCTTGAACACTGAAGCTTTCTTT
NA	TRBV2	16	TRBD1	TRBJ1-2	CASAAELDRGLDGYTF	TGTGCCAGCGCCGCCGAATTGGACAGGGGGTTAGATGGCTACACCTTC
few	TRBV5-1	15	TRBD1	TRBJ2-5	CASSSSETGDQTQYF	TGCGCCAGCAGCTCGTCCGAGACAGGGGATCAGACCCAGTACTTC
many	TRBV20-1	13	NA	TRBJ2-3	CSARGDYTDTQYF	TGCAGTGCCAGGGGGGACTACACAGATACGCAGTATTTT
NA	TRBV14	13	NA	TRBJ1-2	CASSQDPFYGYTF	TGTGCCAGCAGCCAAGATCCCTTCTATGGCTACACCTTC
many	TRBV29-1	11	NA	TRBJ2-3	CSLQRTDTQYF	TGCAGCCTTCAGAGGACAGATACGCAGTATTTT
few	TRBV6-1	13	NA	TRBJ1-1	CASISPGHQKAFF	TGTGCCAGCATCTCGCCGGGCCATCAAAAAGCTTTCTTT
NA	TRBV4-3	14	NA	TRBJ2-2	CASSQGRHTGELFF	TGCGCCAGCAGCCAAGGGCGGCACACCGGGGAGCTGTTTTTT
few	TRBV12-5	12	NA	TRBJ1-3	CASGSRVHTIYF	TGTGCTAGTGGCTCCAGGGTACACACCATATATTTT
NA	TRBV12-3/TRBV12-4	16	NA	TRBJ2-1	CASSLSQHRSYNEQFF	TGTGCCAGCAGTCTCAGTCAACACCGATCCTACAATGAGCAGTTCTTC
many	TRBV5-6	15	TRBD1	TRBJ2-7	CASSLVDRESYEQYF	TGTGCCAGCAGCTTGGTAGACAGGGAGTCCTACGAGCAGTACTTC
few	TRBV28	14	NA	TRBJ2-1	CASSLSDPDNEQFF	TGTGCCAGCAGTTTATCGGATCCTGACAATGAGCAGTTCTTC
NA	TRBV2	11	NA	TRBJ1-4	CASSDKWKLFF	TGTGCCAGCAGTGACAAATGGAAACTGTTTTTT
NA	TRBV4-1	14	NA	TRBJ1-1	CASSQGPEQGEAFF	TGCGCCAGCAGCCAGGGACCCGAGCAAGGTGAAGCTTTCTTT
NA	TRBV12-3/TRBV12-4	13	NA	TRBJ1-2	CASSFETGYGYTF	TGTGCCAGCAGCTTCGAGACGGGCTATGGCTACACCTTC
few	TRBV7-9	14	NA	TRBJ2-3	CASSRQGDTDTQYF	TGTGCCAGCAGCCGCCAGGGTGACACAGATACGCAGTATTTT
many	TRBV6-1	12	NA	TRBJ2-5	CASAVGQETQYF	TGTGCCAGTGCAGTCGGCCAAGAGACCCAGTACTTC
NA	TRBV3-1	12	NA	TRBJ1-1	CASSQGVWGAFF	TGTGCCAGCAGCCAAGGAGTTTGGGGAGCTTTCTTT
NA	TRBV7-8	16	NA	TRBJ1-5	CASRSGGGNGNQPQHF	TGTGCCAGCAGATCCGGCGGGGGGAATGGTAATCAGCCCCAGCATTTT
many	TRBV27	14	NA	TRBJ2-7	CASSLTPDYNEQYF	TGTGCCAGCAGTTTAACCCCCGATTATAACGAGCAGTACTTC
NA	TRBV5-1	16	TRBD1	TRBJ1-2	CASSLEGAGANYGYTF	TGCGCCAGCAGCTTGGAGGGGGCAGGAGCTAACTATGGCTACACCTTC
many	TRBV7-2	15	TRBD1	TRBJ2-3	CASRRTGSGTDTQYF	TGTGCCAGCAGGAGGACAGGGTCTGGCACAGATACGCAGTATTTT
NA	TRBV12-3/TRBV12-4	18	TRBD2	TRBJ2-3	CASSAGTSGGRGPDTQYF	TGTGCCAGCAGTGCCGGGACTAGCGGGGGCAGGGGCCCAGATACGCAGTATTTT
many	TRBV9	14	NA	TRBJ2-7	CASSPSWSPYEQYF	TGTGCCAGCAGCCCAAGCTGGTCACCCTACGAGCAGTACTTC
NA	TRBV10-3	15	NA	TRBJ2-3	CASLYQGVGTDTQYF	TGTGCCAGCTTATATCAAGGGGTTGGTACAGATACGCAGTATTTT
few	TRBV7-6	15	NA	TRBJ1-1	CASSLGRRGRTEAFF	TGTGCCAGCAGCTTAGGCCGTAGAGGGAGGACTGAAGCTTTCTTT